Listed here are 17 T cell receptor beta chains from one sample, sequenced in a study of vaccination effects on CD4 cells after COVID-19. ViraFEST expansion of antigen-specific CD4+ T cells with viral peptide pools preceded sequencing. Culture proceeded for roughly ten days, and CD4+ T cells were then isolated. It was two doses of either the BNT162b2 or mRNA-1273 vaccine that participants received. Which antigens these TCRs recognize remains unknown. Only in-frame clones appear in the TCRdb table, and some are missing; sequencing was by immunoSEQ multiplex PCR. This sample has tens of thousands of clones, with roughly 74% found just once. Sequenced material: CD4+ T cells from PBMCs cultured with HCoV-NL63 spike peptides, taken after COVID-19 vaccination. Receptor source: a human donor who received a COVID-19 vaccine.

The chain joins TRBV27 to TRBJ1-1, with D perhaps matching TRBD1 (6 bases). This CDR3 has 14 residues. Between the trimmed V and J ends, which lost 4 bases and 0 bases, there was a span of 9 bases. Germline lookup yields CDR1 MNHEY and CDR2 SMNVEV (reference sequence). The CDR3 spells CASSWGQLNTEAFF. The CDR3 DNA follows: TGTGCCAGCAGTTGGGGGCAGTTGAACACTGAAGCTTTCTTT.

The CDR3 region has the DNA TGTGCCATCAGAAATTCCGGGACTAGCGGGAGGGACGGGGAGCAGTACTTC. As protein: CAIRNSGTSGRDGEQYF. The V call is TRBV10-3, the J call TRBJ2-7, with 16 bases aligning to TRBD2. Per germline, CDR1 ENHRY and CDR2 SYGVKD. The length of the CDR3 is 17 residues. Trimming cost V 6 bases and J 7 bases; bases outside gene matches: 12.

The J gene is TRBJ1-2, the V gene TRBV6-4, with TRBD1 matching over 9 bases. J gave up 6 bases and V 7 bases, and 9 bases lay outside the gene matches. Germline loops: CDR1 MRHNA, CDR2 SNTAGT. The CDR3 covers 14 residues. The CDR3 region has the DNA TGTGCCAGCAAAACATCGCGGGACAGGGATGGCTACACCTTC. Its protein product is CASKTSRDRDGYTF.

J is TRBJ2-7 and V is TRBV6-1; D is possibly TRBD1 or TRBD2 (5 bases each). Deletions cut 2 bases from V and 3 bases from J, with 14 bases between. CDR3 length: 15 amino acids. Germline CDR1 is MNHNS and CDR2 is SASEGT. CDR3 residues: CASSESDGAGYEQYF. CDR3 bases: TGTGCCAGCAGTGAAAGTGATGGGGCGGGCTACGAGCAGTACTTC.

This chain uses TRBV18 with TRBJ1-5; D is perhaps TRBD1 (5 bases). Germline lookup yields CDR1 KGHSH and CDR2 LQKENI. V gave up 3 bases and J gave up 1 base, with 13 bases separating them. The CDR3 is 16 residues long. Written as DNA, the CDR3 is TGTGCCAGCTCACCTTCTCGGCAGGGAAGCAATCAGCCCCAGCATTTT. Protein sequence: CASSPSRQGSNQPQHF.

The CDR3 loop is CASSREAGQGPNEQFF. The CDR3 nucleotides read TGTGCCAGCAGCAGGGAGGCGGGACAGGGTCCCAATGAGCAGTTCTTC. The V call is TRBV5-5, the J call TRBJ2-1; 9 bases fit TRBD1. The CDR3 spans 16 residues. Per germline, CDR1 SGHKS and CDR2 YYEKEE (reference sequence). Unmatched junction bases numbered 11, after V lost 4 bases and J lost 6 bases.

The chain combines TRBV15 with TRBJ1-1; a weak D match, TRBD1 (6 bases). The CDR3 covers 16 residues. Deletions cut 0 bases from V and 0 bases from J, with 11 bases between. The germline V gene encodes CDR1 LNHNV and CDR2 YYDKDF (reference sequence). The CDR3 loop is CATSRDTGTMNTEAFF. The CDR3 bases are TGTGCCACCAGCAGAGATACAGGGACCATGAACACTGAAGCTTTCTTT. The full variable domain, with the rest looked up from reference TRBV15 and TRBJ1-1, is DAMVIQNPRYQVTQFGKPVTLSCSQTLNHNVMYWYQQKSSQAPKLLFHYYDKDFNNEADTPDNFQSRRPNTSFCFLDIRSPGLGDTAMYLCATSRDTGTMNTEAFFGQGTRLTVV.

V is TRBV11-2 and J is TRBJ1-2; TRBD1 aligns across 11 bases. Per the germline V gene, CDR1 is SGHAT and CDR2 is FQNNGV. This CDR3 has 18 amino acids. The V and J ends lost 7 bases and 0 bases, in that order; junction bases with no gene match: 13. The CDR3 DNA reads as TGTGCCAGCACCAAACTCCGGGACAGGGGGAACCCTAACTATGGCTACACCTTC. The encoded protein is CASTKLRDRGNPNYGYTF.

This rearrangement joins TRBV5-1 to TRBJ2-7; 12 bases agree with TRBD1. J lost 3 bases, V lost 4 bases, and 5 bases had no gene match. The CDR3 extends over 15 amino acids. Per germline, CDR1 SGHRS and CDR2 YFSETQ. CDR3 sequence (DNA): TGCGCCAGCAGCACAGGGACAGGGGGCGGCTACGAGCAGTACTTC. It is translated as CASSTGTGGGYEQYF.

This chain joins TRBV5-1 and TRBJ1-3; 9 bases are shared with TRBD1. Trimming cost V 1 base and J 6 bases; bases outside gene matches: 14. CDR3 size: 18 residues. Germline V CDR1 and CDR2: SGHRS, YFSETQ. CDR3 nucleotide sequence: TGCGCCAGCAGCTTGACAGGGGGCGATCTCCCCCCCTCAAACACCATATATTTT. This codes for CASSLTGGDLPPSNTIYF.

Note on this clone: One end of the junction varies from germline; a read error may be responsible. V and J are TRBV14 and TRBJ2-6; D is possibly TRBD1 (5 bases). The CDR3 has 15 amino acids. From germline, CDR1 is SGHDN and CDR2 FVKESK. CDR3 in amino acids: CASSQVLAGANILTF. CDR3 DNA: TGTGCCAGCAGCCAAGTATTGGCTGGGGCCAACATCCTGACTTTC.

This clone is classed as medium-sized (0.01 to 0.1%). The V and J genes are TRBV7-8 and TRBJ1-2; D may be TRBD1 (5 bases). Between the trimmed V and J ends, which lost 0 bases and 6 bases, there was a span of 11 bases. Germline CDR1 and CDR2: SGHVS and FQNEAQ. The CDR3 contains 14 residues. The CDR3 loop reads CASSLALGPDGYTF. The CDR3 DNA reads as TGTGCCAGCAGCTTAGCTCTGGGACCGGATGGCTACACCTTC.

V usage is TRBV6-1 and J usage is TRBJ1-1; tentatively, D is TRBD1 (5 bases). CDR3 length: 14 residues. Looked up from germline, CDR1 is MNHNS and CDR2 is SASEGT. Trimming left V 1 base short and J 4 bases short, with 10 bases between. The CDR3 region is CASSEGGGGTEAFF. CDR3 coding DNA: TGTGCCAGCAGTGAAGGTGGGGGTGGCACTGAAGCTTTCTTT.

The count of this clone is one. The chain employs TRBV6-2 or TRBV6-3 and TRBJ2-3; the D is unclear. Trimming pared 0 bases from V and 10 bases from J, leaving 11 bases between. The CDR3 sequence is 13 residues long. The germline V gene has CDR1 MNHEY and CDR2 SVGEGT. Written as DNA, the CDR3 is TGTGCCAGCAGTTACTCAGACTCTAATGCGCAGTATTTT. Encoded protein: CASSYSDSNAQYF.

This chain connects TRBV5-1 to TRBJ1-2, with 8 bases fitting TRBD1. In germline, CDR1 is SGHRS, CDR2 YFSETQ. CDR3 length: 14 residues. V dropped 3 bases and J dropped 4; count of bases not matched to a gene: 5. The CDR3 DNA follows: TGCGCCAGCAGCTCGGGACAGGAACCCTATGGCTACACCTTC. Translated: CASSSGQEPYGYTF.

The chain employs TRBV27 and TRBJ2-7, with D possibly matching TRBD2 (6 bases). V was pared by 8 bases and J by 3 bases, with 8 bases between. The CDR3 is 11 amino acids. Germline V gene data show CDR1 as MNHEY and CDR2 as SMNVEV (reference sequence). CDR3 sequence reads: CASRGLYEQYF. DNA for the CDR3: TGTGCCAGCCGGGGACTCTACGAGCAGTACTTC.

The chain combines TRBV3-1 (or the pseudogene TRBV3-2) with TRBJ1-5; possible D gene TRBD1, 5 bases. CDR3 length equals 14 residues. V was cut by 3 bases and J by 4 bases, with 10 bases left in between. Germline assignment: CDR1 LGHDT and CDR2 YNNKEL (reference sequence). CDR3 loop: CASSHRDWNQPQHF. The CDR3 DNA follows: TGTGCCAGCAGCCACCGGGACTGGAATCAGCCCCAGCATTTT.